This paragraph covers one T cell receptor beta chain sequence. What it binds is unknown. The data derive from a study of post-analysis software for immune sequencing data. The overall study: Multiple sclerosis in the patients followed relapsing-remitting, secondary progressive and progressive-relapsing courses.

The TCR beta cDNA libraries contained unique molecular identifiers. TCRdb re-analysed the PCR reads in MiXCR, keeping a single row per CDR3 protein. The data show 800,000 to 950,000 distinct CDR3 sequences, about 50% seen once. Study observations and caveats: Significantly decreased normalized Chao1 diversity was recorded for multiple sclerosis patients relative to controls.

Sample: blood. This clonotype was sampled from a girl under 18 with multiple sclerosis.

The CDR3 bases are TGTGCCAGCAGCTTGGCTAGCAACTACAATGAGCAGTTCTTC. Amino acids: CASSLASNYNEQFF. This chain links TRBV7-2 with TRBJ2-1, with D perhaps TRBD2 (5 bases). The germline gives CDR1 SGHTA, CDR2 FQGNSA. The length of the CDR3 is 14 residues. The V end was cut by 3 bases, the J end by 3 bases, with 9 bases between.